This TCR beta chain derives from a study of blood T cell repertoires in COVID-19. Study-wide background: Spain, Italy and the United States supplied samples that represented acute and convalescent COVID-19. The cDNA or gDNA used as material had been derived from T cells, B-cell-depleted T cells, or PBMCs.

CDR1 and CDR2 (germline): ENHRY, SYGVKD. V was clipped by 7 bases and J by 3 bases, with 6 bases between them. The CDR3 has 12 amino acids. How the authors handled the data: By means of reference gene primer amplification, nucleated cell counts were estimated. Assay used: immunoSEQ multiplex PCR; TCRdb lists only in-frame clones, some missing. V and J calls and clone size are given by that table; D and trimming were obtained from the DNA. The sample records tens of thousands of clones, 90% to 95% being singletons. J is TRBJ2-2 and V is TRBV10-3, with a weak D call TRBD1 (6 bases). Sample: peripheral blood. The origin of this receptor is a human donor in a cohort sampled during active COVID-19. CDR3 in DNA: TGTGCCATCAACAGGGACACCGGGGAGCTGTTTTTT. As protein: CAINRDTGELFF.